The 10 T cell receptor beta chains in this list originate from one sample, sequenced in a study of blood T cell repertoires in COVID-19. Sequenced by immunoSEQ multiplex PCR; TCRdb stores in-frame clones only, minus some. The sample includes about 100,000 clones, 81% of them seen just once. The specimen was peripheral blood. All receptors derive from a man between 60 and 75 years old with acute or convalescent COVID-19.

This clone was detected ten times or more. The CDR3 DNA sequence: TGTGCCAGCAGCTTAGCGTCGTCACCCCTCCACTTT. Its protein product is CASSLASSPLHF. The rearrangement uses TRBV7-2 and TRBJ1-6, with D unclear. The germline V gene has CDR1 SGHTA and CDR2 FQGNSA. The CDR3 covers 12 residues. The V end was cut by 0 bases, the J end by 10 bases, with 4 bases between.

This rearrangement joins TRBV24-1 to TRBJ2-7; 7 bases are a match to TRBD2. The V segment lost 3 bases and the J segment 2 bases; nucleotides outside the gene matches: 6. Germline V CDR1 and CDR2: KGHDR, SFDVKD. The CDR3 covers 15 residues. The CDR3 loop reads CATSDPKGRAYEQYF. The CDR3 DNA follows: TGTGCCACCAGTGATCCAAAGGGGAGGGCCTACGAGCAGTACTTC.

The J gene is TRBJ2-3, the V gene TRBV19; D is perhaps TRBD2 (5 bases). CDR1 LNHDA and CDR2 SQIVND come from the germline V gene (reference sequence). Between the trimmed V and J ends, which lost 5 bases and 0 bases, there was a span of 9 bases. The CDR3 contains 14 residues. CDR3 coding DNA: TGTGCCAGTAGTCTAGGACTGAGCACAGATACGCAGTATTTT. Its protein product is CASSLGLSTDTQYF.

The CDR3 region is CASSQLPISAEQYF. CDR3 in DNA: TGTGCCAGCAGCCAATTACCTATCTCCGCCGAGCAGTACTTC. This chain uses TRBV3-1 (or the pseudogene TRBV3-2) with TRBJ2-7, with D hard to call. This CDR3 has 14 residues. Trimming took off 2 bases at V and 6 bases at J, with 14 bases between the two ends. Germline CDR1 reads LGHDT; CDR2 reads YNNKEL (reference sequence).

This sequence joins TRBV18 and TRBJ1-1; 8 positions agree with TRBD1. This CDR3 comprises 15 residues. V lost 3 bases, J lost 5 bases, and 8 bases stayed unmatched. Germline assignment: CDR1 KGHSH and CDR2 LQKENI. This CDR3 reads CASSPPTGAPTEAFF. In nucleotides, the CDR3 is TGTGCCAGCTCACCGCCGACAGGGGCCCCAACTGAAGCTTTCTTT.

The rearrangement joins TRBV30 to TRBJ1-3; the D is unclear. V lost 2 bases, J lost 8 bases, and 16 bases lay in between. The CDR3 consists of 14 residues. Germline V CDR1 and CDR2: GTSNPN, SVGIG (reference sequence). Written as DNA, the CDR3 is TGTGCCTGGAGTTCCCAAGAGGTTAGAGACACCATATATTTT. It encodes CAWSSQEVRDTIYF.

The V and J genes are TRBV12-5 and TRBJ2-2; the D gene is possibly TRBD2 (5 bases). V was clipped by 5 bases and J by 0 bases, with 13 bases between them. The CDR3 extends over 16 amino acids. Germline V lookup: CDR1 LGHNT, CDR2 FRNRAP. The DNA for the CDR3 is TGTGCTAGTGGTGGTCAGCGGTCCGCGAACACCGGGGAGCTGTTTTTT. It codes for CASGGQRSANTGELFF.

The chain uses TRBV24-1 and TRBJ1-1; D unresolved. The CDR3 has 13 amino acids. Germline lookup yields CDR1 KGHDR and CDR2 SFDVKD. Between the trimmed V and J ends, which lost 6 bases and 4 bases, there was a span of 11 bases. CDR3 amino acids: CATSSPLSTEAFF. The CDR3 DNA reads TGTGCCACCAGTTCCCCTCTGAGCACTGAAGCTTTCTTT.

This chain uses TRBV25-1 with TRBJ2-5; unclear D gene. This CDR3 has 17 amino acids. Germline CDR1 and CDR2: MGHDK and SYGVNS. V was cut by 1 base and J by 5 bases, with 20 bases left in between. Written as DNA, the CDR3 is TGTGCCAGCAGTGAATTAGGAGACCGGTCGATTGTGGAGACCCAGTACTTC. The encoded protein is CASSELGDRSIVETQYF.

This sequence joins TRBV18 and TRBJ1-1; D might be TRBD1 (6 bases). The CDR3 is 16 amino acids. In germline, CDR1 is KGHSH, CDR2 LQKENI. The ends were cut back, 0 bases at V and 4 bases at J, with 15 bases in the middle. CDR3 in amino acids: CASSPPRGTVATEAFF. The CDR3 DNA follows: TGTGCCAGCTCACCACCGAGGGGGACGGTTGCCACTGAAGCTTTCTTT.